The rows below give T cell receptor beta chains drawn from one sample of a study of blood T cells in healthy people across ages. TCRdb recomputed calls from the 5' RACE reads with MiXCR, one row per CDR3 protein. The sample shows some 760,000 distinct CDR3 sequences, roughly 25% of them seen only once. The same data also went into a second study, on T cells of mothers and their children.

The sample taken for sequencing was blood. The receptors derive from a boy younger than 18 in good health. Each CDR3 is given with its conserved first and last residue. A D gene is named only where the DNA matches it firmly. Where a row states a size, it is once, few, many or the class of an expanded clone; other rows omit it.

TRBV29-1	TRBD1	TRBJ2-7	NA	TGCAGCGGCACAACAGGGGGCGACTACGAGCAGTACTTC	CSGTTGGDYEQYF
TRBV3-1	TRBD1	TRBJ2-5	few	TGTGCCAGCAGCGGACCCGACAGGGGCGAGACCCAGTACTTC	CASSGPDRGETQYF
TRBV29-1	NA	TRBJ2-1	few	TGCAGCGTTGAAGATAATGGCGGGGTCTATGAGCAGTTCTTC	CSVEDNGGVYEQFF
TRBV7-9	NA	TRBJ2-1	NA	TGTGCCAGCTCGGAGACCTCGGGACGCCATGAGCAGTTCTTC	CASSETSGRHEQFF
TRBV29-1	NA	TRBJ1-5	NA	TGCAGCGTTGCCACAGGCGTCAATCAGCCCCAGCATTTT	CSVATGVNQPQHF
TRBV13	NA	TRBJ2-1	NA	TGTGCCAGCAGCTCGTCTGACGCCTACAATGAGCAGTTCTTC	CASSSSDAYNEQFF
TRBV14	NA	TRBJ2-5	NA	TGTGCCAGCAGCCAACAGACATCACTAGGACGAGAGACCCAGTACTTC	CASSQQTSLGRETQYF
TRBV6-2/TRBV6-3	NA	TRBJ2-5	few	TGTGCCAGCAGATCCTCCGGAGACCAGCGCCAGTACTTC	CASRSSGDQRQYF
TRBV6-1	TRBD1	TRBJ2-2	NA	TGTGCCAGCAGGCGGTCCCCGGGACAGGGGATAGCCGGGGAGCTGTTTTTT	CASRRSPGQGIAGELFF
TRBV9	NA	TRBJ1-1	NA	TGTGCCAGCCAGGGCCTGGGCACTGAAGCTTTCTTT	CASQGLGTEAFF
TRBV9	NA	TRBJ1-1	NA	TGTGCCAGCAGCGGATCCTACAGGGTCCCCCCTGAAGCTTTCTTT	CASSGSYRVPPEAFF
TRBV20-1	NA	TRBJ1-2	NA	TGCAGTGCTAGAGGCGACACAGGATGGCTTGGCTACACCTTC	CSARGDTGWLGYTF
TRBV11-2	TRBD1	TRBJ1-4	NA	TGTGCCAGCAGCAGAGGACAGGGGGGAATTAATGAAAAACTGTTTTTT	CASSRGQGGINEKLFF
TRBV29-1	NA	TRBJ2-1	NA	TGCAGCGTTGAAGCCGGGACTGACGCCGTGGGCTCCTACAATGAGCAGTTCTTC	CSVEAGTDAVGSYNEQFF
TRBV3-1	TRBD1	TRBJ2-3	NA	TGTGCCAGCAGCTCCGACAGGGAATATACGCAGTATTTT	CASSSDREYTQYF
TRBV7-2	TRBD1	TRBJ1-2	NA	TGTGCCAGCAGCTGGGGACAGGGAGATGGATATGGCTACACCTTC	CASSWGQGDGYGYTF
TRBV20-1	TRBD1	TRBJ2-5	few	TGCAGTGCTCGAAGCCGGGACAGCCAAGAGACCCAGTACTTC	CSARSRDSQETQYF
TRBV6-5	NA	TRBJ1-4	NA	TGTGCCAGCAGTGACAGTGGGGAAAAACTGTTTTTT	CASSDSGEKLFF
TRBV12-3/TRBV12-4	TRBD2	TRBJ2-5	NA	TGTGCCAGCAGTTTACGGGCTAGCGGGGGTGAGACCCAGTACTTC	CASSLRASGGETQYF
TRBV7-3	NA	TRBJ2-7	NA	TGTGCCAGCAGCGCGCAGAACGAGCAGTACTTC	CASSAQNEQYF
TRBV28	NA	TRBJ2-5	NA	TGTGCCAGCAGCGAGAGCTTCGTGGAGACCCAGTACTTC	CASSESFVETQYF
TRBV7-8	TRBD2	TRBJ2-4	few	TGTGCCAGCAGCGGGCCAGGACTAGCGGGAGCCAAAAACATTCAGTACTTC	CASSGPGLAGAKNIQYF
TRBV20-1	NA	TRBJ2-5	NA	TGCAGTGCTAGGTATCTAGAGTTGGAGACCCAGTACTTC	CSARYLELETQYF
TRBV20-1	NA	TRBJ1-1	few	TGCAGTGCTAGAGAGGACGGTTACACTGAAGCTTTCTTT	CSAREDGYTEAFF
TRBV28	TRBD1	TRBJ2-7	many	TGTGCCAGCAGTTGGACAGGCTACGAGCAGTACTTC	CASSWTGYEQYF
TRBV3-1	TRBD2	TRBJ2-1	few	TGTGCCAGCAGCCAAGTACCCAGCGGGGGGGCCGTAATCGACAATGAGCAGTTCTTC	CASSQVPSGGAVIDNEQFF
TRBV20-1	NA	TRBJ2-5	NA	TGCAGTGCTAATGAAAGGCTAAGGCAAGAGACCCAGTACTTC	CSANERLRQETQYF
TRBV4-1	NA	TRBJ1-1	once	TGCGCCAGCAGCCAAGAATCCAGGGGAGGGCCTGAAGCTTTCTTT	CASSQESRGGPEAFF
TRBV7-2	TRBD1	TRBJ2-5	NA	TGTGCCAGCAGACAAGGCAGGGGGCTGGAGACCCAGTACTTC	CASRQGRGLETQYF
TRBV6-1	TRBD1	TRBJ2-4	few	TGTGCCAGCAGCCCGACAGGGGGGGCCTCTAAGGCCAAAAACATTCAGTACTTC	CASSPTGGASKAKNIQYF
TRBV4-1	TRBD2	TRBJ2-3	few	TGCGCCAGCAGCCCTTGGACTAGCGGTACTAGCACAGATACGCAGTATTTT	CASSPWTSGTSTDTQYF
TRBV20-1	NA	TRBJ1-5	few	TGCAGTGTCACATCCTATGGTAAACAGCCCCAGCATTTT	CSVTSYGKQPQHF
TRBV13	NA	TRBJ2-2	NA	TGTGCCAGCAGCTTCGGACTTTACACCGGGGAGCTGTTTTTT	CASSFGLYTGELFF
TRBV9	TRBD2	TRBJ2-7	NA	TGTGCCAGCAGCGTAGCACCTGGACTAGCGGGAGGATACGAGCAGTACTTC	CASSVAPGLAGGYEQYF
TRBV7-3	NA	TRBJ1-6	NA	TGTGCCAGCAGCTTAGTTGGTGGAGGGAGTACCCCCCTCCACTTT	CASSLVGGGSTPLHF
TRBV9	TRBD2	TRBJ2-1	few	TGTGCCAGCAGCGTAGATAGCGGGAGCGGGAATGAGCAGTTCTTC	CASSVDSGSGNEQFF
TRBV4-1	NA	TRBJ2-5	NA	TGCGCCAGCAGCCTTCAACCCTACAGCCAAGAGACCCAGTACTTC	CASSLQPYSQETQYF
TRBV6-2/TRBV6-3	TRBD2	TRBJ2-1	few	TGTGCCAGCAGGCCTACTAGCGGGGGCCACAATGAGCAGTTCTTC	CASRPTSGGHNEQFF
TRBV29-1	NA	TRBJ2-7	NA	TGCAGCGTTGTAAGTAGTTTTGGGGGCGAGCAGTACTTC	CSVVSSFGGEQYF
TRBV7-2	NA	TRBJ2-1	few	TGTGCCAGCAGCCCAGGGTCGGCTGAGCAGTTCTTC	CASSPGSAEQFF
TRBV24-1	NA	TRBJ1-2	NA	TGTGCCACCAGTGATTTTGGGCGTGACTATGGCTACACCTTC	CATSDFGRDYGYTF
TRBV5-1	NA	TRBJ2-5	NA	TGCGCCAGCAGGGACCGGGCGGAGGGGACCCAGTACTTC	CASRDRAEGTQYF
TRBV20-1	NA	TRBJ2-2	NA	TGCAGTGCTAGCCCCAGCGCCTCGAACACCGGGGAGCTGTTTTTT	CSASPSASNTGELFF
TRBV7-9	TRBD2	TRBJ2-7	NA	TGTGCCAGCAGCTTACCCAGGACCGATAGCGGGCCAGGTAACTACGAGCAGTACTTC	CASSLPRTDSGPGNYEQYF
TRBV7-3	TRBD2	TRBJ2-1	NA	TGTGCCAGCAGCCCACGACTAGCGGGAATGGTTGAGCAGTTCTTC	CASSPRLAGMVEQFF
TRBV9	NA	TRBJ2-1	few	TGTGCCAGCAGCCCCTGGTCGTTAGGGGAGCAGTTCTTC	CASSPWSLGEQFF
TRBV10-3	TRBD1	TRBJ2-1	once	TGTGCCATCAGTAGCGGGACAGGGGCGTTCTACAATGAGCAGTTCTTC	CAISSGTGAFYNEQFF
TRBV7-9	NA	TRBJ1-1	few	TGTGCCAGCAGCTCCGGACGTTTGAACACTGAAGCTTTCTTT	CASSSGRLNTEAFF
TRBV28	NA	TRBJ1-2	NA	TGTGCCAGCAGTTTGGACATTTCTAACTATGGCTACACCTTC	CASSLDISNYGYTF
TRBV25-1	NA	TRBJ2-5	few	TGTGCCAGCAGTATCGGCACTCGTGAGCAGTACTTC	CASSIGTREQYF
TRBV2	NA	TRBJ1-5	few	TGTGCCAGCAGTGGTTACGGGGGGAGCAATCAGCCCCAGCATTTT	CASSGYGGSNQPQHF
TRBV29-1	TRBD1	TRBJ2-1	few	TGCAGCGTTGATGGACAGGGCTACAATGAGCAGTTCTTC	CSVDGQGYNEQFF
TRBV20-1	TRBD2	TRBJ2-1	few	TGCAGTGCCCTCCGGCTAGCGGGAGACTATGAGCAGTTCTTC	CSALRLAGDYEQFF